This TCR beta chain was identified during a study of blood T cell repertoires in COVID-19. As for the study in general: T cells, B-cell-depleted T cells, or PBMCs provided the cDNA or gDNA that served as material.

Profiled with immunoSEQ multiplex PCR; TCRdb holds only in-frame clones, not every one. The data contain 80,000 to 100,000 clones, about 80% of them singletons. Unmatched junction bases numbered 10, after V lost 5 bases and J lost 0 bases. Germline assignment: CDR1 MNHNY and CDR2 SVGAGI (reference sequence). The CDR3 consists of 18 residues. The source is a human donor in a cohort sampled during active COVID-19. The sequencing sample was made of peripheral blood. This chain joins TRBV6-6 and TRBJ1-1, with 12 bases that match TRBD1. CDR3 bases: TGTGCCAGCAGTCTTGGGACAGGGGGCTTTGTAATGAACACTGAAGCTTTCTTT. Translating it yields CASSLGTGGFVMNTEAFF.